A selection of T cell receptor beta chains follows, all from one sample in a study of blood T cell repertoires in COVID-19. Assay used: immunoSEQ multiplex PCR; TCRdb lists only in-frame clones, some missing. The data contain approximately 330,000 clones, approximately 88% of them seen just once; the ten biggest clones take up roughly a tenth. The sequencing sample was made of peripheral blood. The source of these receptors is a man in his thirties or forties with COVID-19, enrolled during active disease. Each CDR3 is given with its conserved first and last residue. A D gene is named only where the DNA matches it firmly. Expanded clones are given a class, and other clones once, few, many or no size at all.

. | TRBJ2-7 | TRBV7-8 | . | CASSLGGSFHEQYF | TGTGCCAGCAGCTTAGGAGGGAGTTTCCACGAGCAGTACTTC
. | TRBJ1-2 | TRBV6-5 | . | CASSYSMAGGYGYTF | TGTGCCAGCAGTTACTCGATGGCAGGAGGTTATGGCTACACCTTC
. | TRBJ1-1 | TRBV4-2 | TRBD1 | CASSQEQGGLDTEAFF | TGTGCCAGCAGCCAAGAACAGGGGGGGCTTGACACTGAAGCTTTCTTT
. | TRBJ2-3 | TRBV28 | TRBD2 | CASSSRAEGAGARDTQYF | TGTGCCAGCAGTTCCCGGGCCGAGGGAGCGGGAGCGCGAGATACGCAGTATTTT
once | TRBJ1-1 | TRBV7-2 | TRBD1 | CASSFTGTANTEAFF | TGTGCCAGCAGCTTCACCGGGACAGCGAACACTGAAGCTTTCTTT
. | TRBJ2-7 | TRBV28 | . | CASNRGSYEQYF | TGTGCCAGCAATAGGGGGTCGTACGAGCAGTACTTC
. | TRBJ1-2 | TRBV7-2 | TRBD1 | CASSTRQGNYGYTF | TGTGCCAGCAGCACCCGACAGGGGAACTATGGCTACACCTTC
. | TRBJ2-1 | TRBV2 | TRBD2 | CASSGTSGNYNEQFF | TGTGCCAGCAGTGGGACTAGCGGGAACTACAATGAGCAGTTCTTC
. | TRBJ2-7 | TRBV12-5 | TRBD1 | CASGLVGKGQGESYEQYF | TGTGCTAGTGGTTTGGTAGGGAAGGGACAGGGGGAGTCCTACGAGCAGTACTTC
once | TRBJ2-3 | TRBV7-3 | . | CASSPGGGLVKDTQYF | TGTGCCAGCAGTCCGGGGGGCGGCCTGGTGAAAGATACGCAGTATTTT
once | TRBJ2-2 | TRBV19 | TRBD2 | CASSIGGGRSSGELFF | TGTGCCAGTAGTATCGGCGGCGGGAGAAGCAGCGGGGAGCTGTTTTTT
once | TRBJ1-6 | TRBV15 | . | CATSRGAGTYNSPLHF | TGTGCCACCAGCAGAGGGGCAGGGACCTATAATTCACCCCTCCACTTT
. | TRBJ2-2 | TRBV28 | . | CATLRVKRTGELFF | TGTGCCACCCTGAGGGTAAAAAGGACCGGGGAGCTGTTTTTT
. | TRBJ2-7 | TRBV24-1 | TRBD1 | CATSVWTGAVYEQYF | TGTGCCACCAGTGTTTGGACAGGGGCGGTCTACGAGCAGTACTTC
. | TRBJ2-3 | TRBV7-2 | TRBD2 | CASSLGLAGGTDTQYF | TGTGCCAGCAGCCTTGGACTAGCGGGAGGGACAGATACGCAGTATTTT
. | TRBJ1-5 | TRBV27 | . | CASSLSTGSNQPQHF | TGTGCCAGCAGTTTATCGACAGGTAGCAATCAGCCCCAGCATTTT
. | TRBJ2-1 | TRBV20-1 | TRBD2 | CSASTLAGISYNEQFF | TGCAGTGCTAGTACCCTAGCGGGTATCTCCTACAATGAGCAGTTCTTC
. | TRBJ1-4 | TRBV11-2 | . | CASSLGGNPTNEKLFF | TGTGCCAGCAGCTTGGGGGGGAACCCAACTAATGAAAAACTGTTTTTT
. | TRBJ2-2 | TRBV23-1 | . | CASSQETRHHTGELFF | TGCGCCAGCAGTCAAGAAACTCGACACCACACCGGGGAGCTGTTTTTT
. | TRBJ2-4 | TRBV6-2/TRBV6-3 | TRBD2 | CASSPWEGKNIQYF | TGTGCCAGCAGCCCCTGGGAGGGGAAAAACATTCAGTACTTC
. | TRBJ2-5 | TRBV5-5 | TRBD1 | CASSGTGVETQYF | TGTGCCAGCAGCGGGACAGGGGTGGAGACCCAGTACTTC
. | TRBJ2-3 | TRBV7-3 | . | CASRRLANTDTQYF | TGTGCCAGTCGAAGGCTAGCAAATACAGATACGCAGTATTTT
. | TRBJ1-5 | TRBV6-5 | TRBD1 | CASSRQGGNQPQHF | TGTGCCAGCAGTAGACAGGGTGGCAATCAGCCCCAGCATTTT
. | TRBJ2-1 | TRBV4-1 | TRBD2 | CASSFGPSGATYNEQFF | TGCGCCAGCAGCTTCGGGCCTAGCGGAGCAACCTACAATGAGCAGTTCTTC
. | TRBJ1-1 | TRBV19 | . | CASGEVAYTEAFF | TGTGCCAGCGGCGAGGTAGCGTACACTGAAGCTTTCTTT
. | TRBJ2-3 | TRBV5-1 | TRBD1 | CASSSWTGWADTQYF | TGCGCCAGCAGCTCATGGACAGGGTGGGCAGATACGCAGTATTTT
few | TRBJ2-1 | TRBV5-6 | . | CASSLAGQGLYNEQFF | TGTGCCAGCAGCTTGGCCGGTCAGGGCCTCTACAATGAGCAGTTCTTC
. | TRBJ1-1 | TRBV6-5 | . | CASSYSFQMNTEAFF | TGTGCCAGCAGTTACTCTTTCCAGATGAACACTGAAGCTTTCTTT
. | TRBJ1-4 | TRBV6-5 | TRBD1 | CASSYSGTGTEKLFF | TGTGCCAGCAGTTACTCCGGGACAGGGACTGAAAAACTGTTTTTT
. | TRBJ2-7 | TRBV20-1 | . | CSATTGLEQYF | TGCAGTGCGACAACAGGTCTCGAGCAGTACTTC
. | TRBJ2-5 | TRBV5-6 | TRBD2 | CASSLVGLAGGLETQYF | TGTGCCAGCAGTCTTGTAGGACTAGCGGGAGGACTGGAGACCCAGTACTTC
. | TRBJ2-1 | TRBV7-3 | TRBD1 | CASSLRTGGANEQFF | TGTGCCAGCAGCTTAAGGACAGGGGGTGCCAATGAGCAGTTCTTC
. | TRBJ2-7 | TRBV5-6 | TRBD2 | CASSRTSGRRYEQYF | TGTGCCAGCAGCAGAACTAGCGGGAGGAGGTACGAGCAGTACTTC
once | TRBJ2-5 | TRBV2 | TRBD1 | CASSAVIRDSYQETQYF | TGTGCCAGCAGTGCGGTTATTAGGGACAGCTACCAAGAGACCCAGTACTTC
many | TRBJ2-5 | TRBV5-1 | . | CASSLRGWMETQYF | TGCGCCAGCAGCCTTAGGGGGTGGATGGAGACCCAGTACTTC
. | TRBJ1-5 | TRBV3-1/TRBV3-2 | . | CASSQSGGNQPQHF | TGTGCCAGCAGCCAATCCGGGGGCAATCAGCCCCAGCATTTT
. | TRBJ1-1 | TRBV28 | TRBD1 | CASRDRTGGGMNTEAFF | TGTGCCAGCAGAGACAGGACAGGGGGTGGGATGAACACTGAAGCTTTCTTT
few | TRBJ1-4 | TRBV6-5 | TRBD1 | CASSQLTGSREKLFF | TGTGCCAGCAGTCAGCTGACAGGGTCTCGTGAAAAACTGTTTTTT
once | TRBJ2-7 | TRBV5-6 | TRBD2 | CASSSQKGLAQSYEQYF | TGTGCCAGCAGCTCCCAAAAGGGACTAGCGCAGTCCTACGAGCAGTACTTC
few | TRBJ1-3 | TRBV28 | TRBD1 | CASSLTGLGNTIYF | TGTGCCAGCAGTTTGACAGGGTTGGGAAACACCATATATTTT
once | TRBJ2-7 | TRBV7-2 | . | CASSLRQSYEQYF | TGTGCCAGCAGCTTACGCCAGTCCTACGAGCAGTACTTC
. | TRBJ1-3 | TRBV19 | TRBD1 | CASSPRTGPGNTIYF | TGTGCCAGTAGTCCTCGGACAGGGCCTGGAAACACCATATATTTT
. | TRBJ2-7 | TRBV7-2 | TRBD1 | CASSLGGTAYEQYF | TGTGCCAGCAGCTTAGGGGGGACAGCCTACGAGCAGTACTTC
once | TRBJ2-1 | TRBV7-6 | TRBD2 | CASSYKLAGGHNEQFF | TGTGCCAGCAGCTATAAACTAGCGGGGGGCCACAATGAGCAGTTCTTC
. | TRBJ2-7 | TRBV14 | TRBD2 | CASSQALGVAGGQLYEQYF | TGTGCCAGCAGCCAAGCTTTGGGAGTAGCGGGGGGGCAGCTCTACGAGCAGTACTTC
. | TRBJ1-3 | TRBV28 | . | CASSLGSGRGRPSGNTIYF | TGTGCCAGCAGTTTGGGGTCAGGGAGGGGCCGCCCCTCTGGAAACACCATATATTTT
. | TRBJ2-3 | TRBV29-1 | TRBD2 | CSVKRESSSTDTQYF | TGCAGCGTTAAGCGGGAGTCCTCTAGCACAGATACGCAGTATTTT
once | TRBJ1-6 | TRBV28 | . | CASSLRGRYYNSPLHF | TGTGCCAGCAGTTTAAGGGGCCGGTACTATAATTCACCCCTCCACTTT
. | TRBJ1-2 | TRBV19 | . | CASSTGMARGYTF | TGTGCCAGTAGTACCGGGATGGCACGGGGCTACACCTTC
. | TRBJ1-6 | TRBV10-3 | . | CAISEYQEERNNSPLHF | TGTGCCATCAGTGAGTATCAGGAGGAAAGGAATAATTCACCCCTCCACTTT